This record concerns one T cell receptor beta chain sequence. Its target is not known. The sample is drawn from a study of OX40 agonist ivuxolimab in advanced cancers. Study overall: Patients took ivuxolimab, an agonistic anti-OX40 (CD134) antibody.

Some clones are missing from TCRdb's copy, which holds only in-frame ones; the method was immunoSEQ multiplex PCR. The table records 95,000 to 110,000 clones, about 91% of them present only once. Study-level results: Also showing low normalized T-cell clonal expansion were some of the nonresponders. Doses of 0.1 to 3.0 mg/kg were accompanied by clonal expansion of CD4+ and CD8+ blood T cells by week 6. Expanded clones were, on average, more numerous in CD8+ T cells than in CD4+.

The source is an adult with an advanced solid tumor such as melanoma, head and neck, liver or kidney cancer. Sequenced material: CD4+ or CD8+ T cells sorted from blood, taken in a trial of the OX40 agonist ivuxolimab.

CDR3 amino acids: CASSMGNSGNEQFF. DNA of the CDR3: TGTGCCAGTAGTATGGGTAACTCAGGGAATGAGCAGTTCTTC. J is TRBJ2-1 and V is TRBV19; D is perhaps TRBD1 (5 bases). The CDR3 runs to 14 residues. Deletions cut 3 bases from V and 7 bases from J, with 13 bases between. CDR1 and CDR2 (germline): LNHDA, SQIVND (reference sequence).